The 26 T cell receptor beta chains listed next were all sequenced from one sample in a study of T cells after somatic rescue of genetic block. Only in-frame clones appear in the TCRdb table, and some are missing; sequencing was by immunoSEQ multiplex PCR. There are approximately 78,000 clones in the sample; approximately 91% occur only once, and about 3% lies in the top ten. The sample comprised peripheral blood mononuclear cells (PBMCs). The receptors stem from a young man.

Here the CDR3 DNA reads TGTGCCAGCAGTCTTATACGCTACGAGCAGTACTTC. Its translation is CASSLIRYEQYF. The chain links TRBV2 to TRBJ2-7; D is uncertain. The CDR3 sequence is 12 residues long. V was shortened by 5 bases and J by 3 bases, with 8 bases between the two germline ends. CDR1 and CDR2 (germline): SNHLY, FYNNEI.

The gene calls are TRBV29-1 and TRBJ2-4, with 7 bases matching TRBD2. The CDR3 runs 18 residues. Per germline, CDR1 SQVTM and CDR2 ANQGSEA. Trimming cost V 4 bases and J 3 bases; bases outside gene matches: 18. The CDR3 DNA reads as TGCAGCGTTGGGGCCCCCCTCACTAGCGATAGGGGCAAAAACATTCAGTACTTC. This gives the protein CSVGAPLTSDRGKNIQYF.

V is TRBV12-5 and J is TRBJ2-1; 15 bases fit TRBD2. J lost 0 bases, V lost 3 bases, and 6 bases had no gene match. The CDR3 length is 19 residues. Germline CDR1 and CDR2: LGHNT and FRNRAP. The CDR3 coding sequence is TGTGCTAGTGGTTTTTTTGGGACTAGCGGGGGGACCTCCTACAATGAGCAGTTCTTC. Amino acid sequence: CASGFFGTSGGTSYNEQFF.

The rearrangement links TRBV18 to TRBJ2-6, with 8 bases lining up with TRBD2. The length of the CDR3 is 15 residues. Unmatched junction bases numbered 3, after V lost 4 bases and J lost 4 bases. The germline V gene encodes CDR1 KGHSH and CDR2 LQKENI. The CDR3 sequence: CASSLEREGANVLTF. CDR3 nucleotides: TGTGCCAGCTCACTCGAGCGGGAGGGGGCCAACGTCCTGACTTTC.

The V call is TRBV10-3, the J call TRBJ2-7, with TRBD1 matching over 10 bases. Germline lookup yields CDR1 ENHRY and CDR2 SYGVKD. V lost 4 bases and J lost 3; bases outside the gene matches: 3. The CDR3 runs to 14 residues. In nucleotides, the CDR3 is TGTGCCATCAGTGCAGGGGACAGGGGCTACGAGCAGTACTTC. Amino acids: CAISAGDRGYEQYF.

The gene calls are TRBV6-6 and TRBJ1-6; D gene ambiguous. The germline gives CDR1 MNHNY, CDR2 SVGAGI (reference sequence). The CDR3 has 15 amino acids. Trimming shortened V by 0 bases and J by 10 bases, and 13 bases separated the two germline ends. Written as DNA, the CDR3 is TGTGCCAGCAGTTACTCCCAAGCCCTGGGCTCACCCCTCCACTTT. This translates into CASSYSQALGSPLHF.

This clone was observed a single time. The CDR3 DNA reads TGTGCCAGCAGCGTCACAGGGAGAAACAATGAGCAGTTCTTC. This codes for CASSVTGRNNEQFF. The rearrangement uses TRBV9 and TRBJ2-1, with a tentative D call TRBD1 (6 bases). Trimming left V 2 bases short and J 5 bases short, with 11 bases between. Germline CDR1 reads SGDLS; CDR2 reads YYNGEE. The CDR3 spans 14 residues.

The CDR3, as DNA: TGTGCCAGCAGTTCAGGACAGGGTGGGTTTCAGCCCCAGCATTTT. Translating gives CASSSGQGGFQPQHF. The V and J genes are TRBV27 and TRBJ1-5; TRBD1 matches 8 bases. V shed 4 bases and J 6 bases; nucleotides not matched to a gene: 8. The CDR3 totals 15 residues. CDR1 MNHEY and CDR2 SMNVEV come from the germline V gene (reference sequence).

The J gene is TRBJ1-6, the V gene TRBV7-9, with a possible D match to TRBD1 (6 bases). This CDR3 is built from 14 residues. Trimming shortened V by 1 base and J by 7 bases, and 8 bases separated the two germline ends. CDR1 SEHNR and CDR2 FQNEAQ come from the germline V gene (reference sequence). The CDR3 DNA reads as TGTGCCAGCAGCTTAGATACAGGGAATTCACCCCTCCACTTT. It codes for CASSLDTGNSPLHF.

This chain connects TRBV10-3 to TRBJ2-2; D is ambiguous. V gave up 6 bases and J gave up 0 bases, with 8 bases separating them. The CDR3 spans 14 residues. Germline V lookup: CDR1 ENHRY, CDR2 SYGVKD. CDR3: CAIRDGANTGELFF. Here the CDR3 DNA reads TGTGCCATCAGGGACGGAGCGAACACCGGGGAGCTGTTTTTT.

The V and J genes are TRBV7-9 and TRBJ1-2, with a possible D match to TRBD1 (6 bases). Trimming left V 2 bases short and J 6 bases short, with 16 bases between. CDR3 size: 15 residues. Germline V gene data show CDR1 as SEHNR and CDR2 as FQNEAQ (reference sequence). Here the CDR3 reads CASSLQQGVGNGYTF. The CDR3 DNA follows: TGTGCCAGCAGCTTACAACAGGGCGTTGGAAATGGCTACACCTTC.

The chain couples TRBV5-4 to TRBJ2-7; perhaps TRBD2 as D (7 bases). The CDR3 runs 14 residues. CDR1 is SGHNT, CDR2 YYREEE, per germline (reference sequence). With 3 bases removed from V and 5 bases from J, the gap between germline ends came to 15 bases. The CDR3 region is CASSWGGARDEQYF. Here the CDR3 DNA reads TGTGCCAGCAGCTGGGGGGGGGCTCGGGACGAGCAGTACTTC.

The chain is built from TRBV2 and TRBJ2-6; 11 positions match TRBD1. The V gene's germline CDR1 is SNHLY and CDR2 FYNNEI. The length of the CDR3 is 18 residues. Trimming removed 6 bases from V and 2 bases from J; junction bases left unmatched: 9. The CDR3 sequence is CASRPLDRGLAGANVLTF. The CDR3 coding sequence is TGTGCCAGCAGGCCTTTGGACAGGGGGCTGGCTGGGGCCAACGTCCTGACTTTC.

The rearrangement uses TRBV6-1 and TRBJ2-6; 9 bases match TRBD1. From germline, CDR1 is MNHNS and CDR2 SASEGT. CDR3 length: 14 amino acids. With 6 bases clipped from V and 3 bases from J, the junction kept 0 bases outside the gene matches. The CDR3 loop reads CASRTGGGANVLTF. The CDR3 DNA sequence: TGTGCCAGCAGGACAGGGGGTGGGGCCAACGTCCTGACTTTC.

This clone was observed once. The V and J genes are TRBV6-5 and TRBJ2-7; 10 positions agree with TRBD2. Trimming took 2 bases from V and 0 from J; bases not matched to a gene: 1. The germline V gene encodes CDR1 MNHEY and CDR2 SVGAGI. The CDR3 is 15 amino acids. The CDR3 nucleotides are TGTGCCAGCAGTTACCTAGCGGGGGCCTCCTACGAGCAGTACTTC. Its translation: CASSYLAGASYEQYF.

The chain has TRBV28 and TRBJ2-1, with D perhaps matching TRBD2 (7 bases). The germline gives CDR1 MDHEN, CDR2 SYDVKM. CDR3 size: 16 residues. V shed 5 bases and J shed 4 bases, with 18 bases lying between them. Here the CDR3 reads CASSTPSGGGYNEQFF. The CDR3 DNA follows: TGTGCCAGCAGTACCCCTTCGGGGGGCGGTTACAATGAGCAGTTCTTC. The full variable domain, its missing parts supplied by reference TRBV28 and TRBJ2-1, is DVKVTQSSRYLVKRTGEKVFLECVQDMDHENMFWYRQDPGLGLRLIYFSYDVKMKEKGDIPEGYSVSREKKERFSLILESASTNQTSMYLCASSTPSGGGYNEQFFGPGTRLTVL.

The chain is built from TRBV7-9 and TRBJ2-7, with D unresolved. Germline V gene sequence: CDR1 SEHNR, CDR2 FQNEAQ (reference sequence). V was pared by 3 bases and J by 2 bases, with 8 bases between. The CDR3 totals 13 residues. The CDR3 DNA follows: TGTGCCAGCAGCTTTGGGGTAACCTACGAGCAGTACTTC. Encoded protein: CASSFGVTYEQYF.

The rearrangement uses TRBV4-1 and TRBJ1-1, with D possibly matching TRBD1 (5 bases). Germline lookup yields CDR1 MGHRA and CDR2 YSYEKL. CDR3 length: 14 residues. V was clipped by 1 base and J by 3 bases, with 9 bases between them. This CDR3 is CASSQVGVHTEAFF. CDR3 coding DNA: TGCGCCAGCAGCCAAGTAGGGGTTCACACTGAAGCTTTCTTT.

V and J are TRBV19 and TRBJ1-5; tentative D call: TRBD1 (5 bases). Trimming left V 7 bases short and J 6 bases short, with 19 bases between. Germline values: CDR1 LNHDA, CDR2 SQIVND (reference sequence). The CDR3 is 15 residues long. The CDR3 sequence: CASTSGTSGAQPQHF. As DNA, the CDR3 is TGTGCCAGTACCTCAGGGACCTCCGGGGCTCAGCCCCAGCATTTT. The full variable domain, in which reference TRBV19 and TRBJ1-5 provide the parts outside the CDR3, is DGGITQSPKYLFRKEGQNVTLSCEQNLNHDAMYWYRQDPGQGLRLIYYSQIVNDFQKGDIAEGYSVSREKKESFPLTVTSAQKNPTAFYLCASTSGTSGAQPQHFGDGTRLSIL.

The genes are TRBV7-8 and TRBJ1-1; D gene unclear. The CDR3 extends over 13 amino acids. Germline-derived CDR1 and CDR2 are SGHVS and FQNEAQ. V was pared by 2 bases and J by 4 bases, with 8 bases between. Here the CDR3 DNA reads TGTGCCAGCAGCTTAAGAAGGGCCACTGAAGCTTTCTTT. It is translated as CASSLRRATEAFF.

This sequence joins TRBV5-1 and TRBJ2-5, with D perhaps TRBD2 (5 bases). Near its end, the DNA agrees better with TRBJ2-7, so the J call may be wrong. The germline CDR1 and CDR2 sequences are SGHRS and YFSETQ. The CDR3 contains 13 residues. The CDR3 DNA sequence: TGCGCCAGCAGCTTGGGCCTGGGAGACGAGCAGTACTTC. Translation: CASSLGLGDEQYF.

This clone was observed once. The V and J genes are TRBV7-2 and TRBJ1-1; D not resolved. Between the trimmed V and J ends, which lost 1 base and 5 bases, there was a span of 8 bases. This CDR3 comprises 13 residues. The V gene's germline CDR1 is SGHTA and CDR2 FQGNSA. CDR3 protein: CASSLGRVTEAFF. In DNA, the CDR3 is TGTGCCAGCAGCTTAGGGCGGGTAACTGAAGCTTTCTTT. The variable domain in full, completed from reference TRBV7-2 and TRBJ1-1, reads GAGVSQSPSNKVTEKGKDVELRCDPISGHTALYWYRQSLGQGLEFLIYFQGNSAPDKSGLPSDRFSAERTGGSVSTLTIQRTQQEDSAVYLCASSLGRVTEAFFGQGTRLTVV.

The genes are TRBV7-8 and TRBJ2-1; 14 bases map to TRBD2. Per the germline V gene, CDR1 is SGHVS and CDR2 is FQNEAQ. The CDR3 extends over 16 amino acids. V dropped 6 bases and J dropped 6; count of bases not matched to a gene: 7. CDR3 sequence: CASSLTSGGAGNEQFF. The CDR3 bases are TGTGCCAGCAGTCTGACTAGCGGGGGGGCTGGCAATGAGCAGTTCTTC.

The CDR3 sequence is CASSHRPKGFNEQFF. The CDR3 DNA reads TGTGCCAGCAGCCACAGGCCCAAGGGTTTTAATGAGCAGTTCTTC. The V gene is TRBV5-4, the J gene TRBJ2-1; maybe TRBD1 (5 bases). V lost 4 bases, J lost 7 bases, and 18 bases lay in between. Germline values: CDR1 SGHNT, CDR2 YYREEE (reference sequence). CDR3 length equals 15 residues.

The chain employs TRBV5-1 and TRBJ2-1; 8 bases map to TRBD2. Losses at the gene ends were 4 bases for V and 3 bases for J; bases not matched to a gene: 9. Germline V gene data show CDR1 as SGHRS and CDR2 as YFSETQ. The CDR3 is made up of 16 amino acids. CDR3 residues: CASSLRLASGYNEQFF. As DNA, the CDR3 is TGCGCCAGCAGCCTGCGACTAGCGTCGGGCTACAATGAGCAGTTCTTC.

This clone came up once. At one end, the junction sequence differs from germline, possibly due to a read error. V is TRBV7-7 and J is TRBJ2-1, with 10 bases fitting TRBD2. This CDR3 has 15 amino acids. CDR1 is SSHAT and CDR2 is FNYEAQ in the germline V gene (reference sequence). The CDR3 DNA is TGTGCTAGCAGCCCAGCGGGAGGGTCCTACAATGAGCAGTTCTTC. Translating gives CASSPAGGSYNEQFF. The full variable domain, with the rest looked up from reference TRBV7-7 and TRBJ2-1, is GAGVSQSPRYKVTKRGQDVTLRCDPISSHATLYWYQQALGQGPEFLTYFNYEAQPDKSGLPSDRFSAERPEGSISTLTIQRTEQRDSAMYRCASSPAGGSYNEQFFGPGTRLTVL.